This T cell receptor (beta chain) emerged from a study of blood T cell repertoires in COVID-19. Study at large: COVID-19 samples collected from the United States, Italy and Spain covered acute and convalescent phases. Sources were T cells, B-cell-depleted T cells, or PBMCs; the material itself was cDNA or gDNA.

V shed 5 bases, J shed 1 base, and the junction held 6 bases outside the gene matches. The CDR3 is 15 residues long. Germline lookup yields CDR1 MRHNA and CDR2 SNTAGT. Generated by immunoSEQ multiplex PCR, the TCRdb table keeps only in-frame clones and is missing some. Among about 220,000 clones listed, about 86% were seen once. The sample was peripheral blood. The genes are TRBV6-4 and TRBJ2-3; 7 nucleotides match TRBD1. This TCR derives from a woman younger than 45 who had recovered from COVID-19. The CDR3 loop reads CASSSQGVGTDTQYF. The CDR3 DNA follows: TGTGCCAGCAGTTCTCAGGGGGTCGGCACAGATACGCAGTATTTT.